This T cell receptor beta chain originates from a study of cytomegalovirus exposure and HLA in healthy donors. Study-level points and caveats: The study put some 150 TCR beta chains on its list as cytomegalovirus-associated. Published work reported that the classifier diagnosed cytomegalovirus status with high specificity and sensitivity.

A multiplex PCR was run with 60 Vbeta primers and 13 Jbeta primers. Assay: immunoSEQ multiplex PCR; the TCRdb copy retains only in-frame clones and omits some. The sample holds 180,000 or so clones. Between the trimmed V and J ends, which lost 6 bases and 4 bases, there was a span of 15 bases. Germline lookup yields CDR1 MNHEY and CDR2 SVGAGI. This CDR3 is built from 14 residues. Donors likely had unrecorded immune exposures despite being nominally healthy when sampled. On this clone itself: Its antigen is unidentified.

This clonotype was sampled from a woman between 18 and 29 years old in good health and CMV-seropositive. The J gene is TRBJ1-2, the V gene TRBV6-5; D unclear. Sequencing was performed on PBMCs. CDR3 protein: CASRPRAVSYGYTF. As DNA, the CDR3 is TGTGCCAGCAGACCGAGGGCAGTCAGCTATGGCTACACCTTC.